The T cell receptor beta chain under discussion was sequenced for a study of naive and memory T cell subsets. CD8 T cells were positively selected from what remained after CD4 positive selection. Germline assignment: CDR1 MDHEN and CDR2 SYDVKM. CDR3 length: 13 amino acids. Study-level points and caveats: A few larger clonotypes appeared in naive repertoires, especially CD8, possibly memory cells re-expressing CD45RA. Gini index rose across naive, CM, EM and EMRA in CD4 and CD8. Activation and differentiation may alter RNA-based TCR counts. Each distinct alpha or beta sequence counts as one clonotype.

The beta constant-region primer was an equimolar mix of two oligonucleotides covering TRBC1 and TRBC2. Four rounds of PCR amplified the ligated cDNA using nested alpha and beta constant-region primers plus SP2. TCRdb re-called the UMI-ligation and nested PCR reads with MiXCR, one entry per CDR3 protein. This repertoire shows over 90,000 distinct CDR3 sequences, approximately 10% found once; its top ten account for more than 0.11%. Of note for this clonotype: What it binds is unknown. At one end, the junction sequence differs from germline, possibly due to a read error.

The chain uses TRBV28 and TRBJ2-3; D uncertain. Sequences were obtained from naive CD4+ T cells from blood. The receptor was derived from a human donor in good health. CDR3 sequence: CASSSPVGDTRYF. The DNA for the CDR3 is TGTGCCAGCAGTTCTCCCGTCGGTGATACGCGGTATTTT.